This T cell receptor beta chain was captured in a study of cytotoxic CD8 clonotypes in ibrutinib-treated CLL. The overall study: A median 12 months of treatment, range 6 to 36, preceded the collection of response samples.

Trimming shortened V by 2 bases and J by 3 bases, and 17 bases separated the two germline ends. Germline CDR1 SNHLY, CDR2 FYNNEI. The length of the CDR3 is 16 residues. Data came from immunoSEQ multiplex PCR; TCRdb stores just in-frame clones and leaves some out. The sample yields about 140,000 clones, about 84% seen once. Sequenced here: PBMCs, sampled after 36 months of ibrutinib treatment. This chain joins TRBV2 and TRBJ2-7, with a weak D call TRBD1 (6 bases). This sequence originates from a human donor with chronic lymphocytic leukemia. The DNA of the CDR3 is TGTGCCAGCAGTGAACCCCAACAGGGAATACTCTACGAGCAGTACTTC. Its translation is CASSEPQQGILYEQYF.